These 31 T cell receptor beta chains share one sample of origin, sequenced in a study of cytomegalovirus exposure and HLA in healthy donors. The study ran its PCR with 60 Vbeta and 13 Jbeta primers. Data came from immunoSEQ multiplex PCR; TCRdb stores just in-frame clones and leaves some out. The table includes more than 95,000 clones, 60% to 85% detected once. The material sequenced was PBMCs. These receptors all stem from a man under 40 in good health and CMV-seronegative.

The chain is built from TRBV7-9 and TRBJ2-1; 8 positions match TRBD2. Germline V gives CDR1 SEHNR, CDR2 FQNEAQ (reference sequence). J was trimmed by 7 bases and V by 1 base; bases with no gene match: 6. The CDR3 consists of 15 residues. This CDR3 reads CASSLDSGNANEQFF. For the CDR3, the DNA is TGTGCCAGCAGCTTAGATAGCGGGAATGCGAATGAGCAGTTCTTC.

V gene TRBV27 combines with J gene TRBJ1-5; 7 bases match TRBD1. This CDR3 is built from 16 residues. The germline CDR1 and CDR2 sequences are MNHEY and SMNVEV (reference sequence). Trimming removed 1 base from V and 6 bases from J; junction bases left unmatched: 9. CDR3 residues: CASSLFTPAGGQPQHF. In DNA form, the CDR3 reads TGTGCCAGCAGTTTATTTACCCCCGCAGGGGGTCAGCCCCAGCATTTT.

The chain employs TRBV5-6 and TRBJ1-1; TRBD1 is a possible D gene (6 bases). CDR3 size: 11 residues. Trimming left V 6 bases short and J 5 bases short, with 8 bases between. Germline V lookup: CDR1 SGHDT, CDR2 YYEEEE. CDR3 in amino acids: CASIQGTEAFF. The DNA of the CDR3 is TGTGCCAGCATCCAGGGGACTGAAGCTTTCTTT.

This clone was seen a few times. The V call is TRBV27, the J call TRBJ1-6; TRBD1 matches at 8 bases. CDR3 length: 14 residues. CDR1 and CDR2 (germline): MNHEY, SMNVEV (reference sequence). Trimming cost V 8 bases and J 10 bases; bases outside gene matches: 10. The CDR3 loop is CASSRTGIGSPLHF. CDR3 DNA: TGTGCCAGCTCTCGGACAGGGATAGGGTCACCCCTCCACTTT.

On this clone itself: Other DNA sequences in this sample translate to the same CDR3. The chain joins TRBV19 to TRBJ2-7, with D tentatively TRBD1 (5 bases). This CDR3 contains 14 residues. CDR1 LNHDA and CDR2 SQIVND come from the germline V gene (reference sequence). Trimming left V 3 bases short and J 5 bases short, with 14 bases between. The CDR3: CASSILQGVHEQYF. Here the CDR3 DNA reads TGTGCCAGTAGTATTTTGCAGGGTGTCCACGAGCAGTACTTC.

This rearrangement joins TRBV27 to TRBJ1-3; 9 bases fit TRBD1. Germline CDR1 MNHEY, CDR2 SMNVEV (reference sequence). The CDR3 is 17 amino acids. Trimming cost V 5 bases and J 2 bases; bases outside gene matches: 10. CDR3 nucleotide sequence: TGTGCCAGCAGTCGACAGGGGGGGATGCGGACTGGAAACACCATATATTTT. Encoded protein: CASSRQGGMRTGNTIYF.

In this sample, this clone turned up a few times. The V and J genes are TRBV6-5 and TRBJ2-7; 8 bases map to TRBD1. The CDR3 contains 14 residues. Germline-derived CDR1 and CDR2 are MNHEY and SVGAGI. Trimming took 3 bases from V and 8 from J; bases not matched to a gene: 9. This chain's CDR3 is CASSYRQGARKQYF. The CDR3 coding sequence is TGTGCCAGCAGTTATAGGCAGGGGGCTCGAAAGCAGTACTTC.

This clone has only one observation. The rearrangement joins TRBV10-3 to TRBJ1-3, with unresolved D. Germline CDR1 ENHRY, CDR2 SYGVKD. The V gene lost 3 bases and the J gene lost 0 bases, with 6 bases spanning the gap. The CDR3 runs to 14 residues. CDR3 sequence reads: CAISEGSSGNTIYF. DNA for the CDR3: TGTGCCATCAGTGAAGGGAGCTCTGGAAACACCATATATTTT.

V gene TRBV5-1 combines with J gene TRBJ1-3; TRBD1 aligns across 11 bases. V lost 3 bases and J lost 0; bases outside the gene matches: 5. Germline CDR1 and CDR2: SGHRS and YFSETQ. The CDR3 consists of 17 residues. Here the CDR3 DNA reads TGCGCCAGCAGCTCTGGACAGGGGGCATACTCTGGAAACACCATATATTTT. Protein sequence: CASSSGQGAYSGNTIYF.

The CDR3 region has the DNA TGTGCCAGTAGCCTAGGGACAGGGAAGTATTTT. This codes for CASSLGTGKYF. The rearrangement links TRBV19 to TRBJ2-3; 9 nucleotides agree with TRBD1. Trimming removed 6 bases from V and 13 bases from J; junction bases left unmatched: 5. The CDR3 runs 11 residues. CDR1 and CDR2 from the germline V gene are LNHDA and SQIVND (reference sequence).

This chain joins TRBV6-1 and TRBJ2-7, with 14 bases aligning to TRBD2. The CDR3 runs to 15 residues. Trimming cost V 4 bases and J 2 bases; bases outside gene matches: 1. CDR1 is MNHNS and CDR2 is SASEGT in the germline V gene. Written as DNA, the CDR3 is TGTGCCAGCAGTGTGGGACTAGCGGGAGCCTACGAGCAGTACTTC. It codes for CASSVGLAGAYEQYF.

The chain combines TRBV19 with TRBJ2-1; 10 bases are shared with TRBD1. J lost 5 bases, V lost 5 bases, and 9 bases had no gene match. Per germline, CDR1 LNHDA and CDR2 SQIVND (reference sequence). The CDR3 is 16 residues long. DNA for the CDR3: TGTGCCAGTAGTCCCTGGACAGGGGGGATTGACAATGAGCAGTTCTTC. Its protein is CASSPWTGGIDNEQFF.

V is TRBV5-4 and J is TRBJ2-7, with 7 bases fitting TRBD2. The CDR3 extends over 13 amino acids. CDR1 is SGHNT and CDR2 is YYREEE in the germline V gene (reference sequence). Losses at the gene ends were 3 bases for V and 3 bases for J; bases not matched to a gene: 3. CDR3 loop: CASSSGGNYEQYF. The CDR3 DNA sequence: TGTGCCAGCAGCTCCGGGGGGAACTACGAGCAGTACTTC.

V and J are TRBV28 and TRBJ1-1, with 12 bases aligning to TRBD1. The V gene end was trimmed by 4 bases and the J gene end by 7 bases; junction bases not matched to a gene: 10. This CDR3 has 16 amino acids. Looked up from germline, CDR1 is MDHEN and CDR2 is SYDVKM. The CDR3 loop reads CASSSRGQGAQREAFF. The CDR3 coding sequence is TGTGCCAGCAGTTCCCGGGGACAGGGGGCACAGCGTGAAGCTTTCTTT.

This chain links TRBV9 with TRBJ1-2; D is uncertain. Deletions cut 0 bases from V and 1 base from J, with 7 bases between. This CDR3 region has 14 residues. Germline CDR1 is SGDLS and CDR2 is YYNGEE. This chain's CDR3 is CASSVGNFNYGYTF. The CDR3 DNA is TGTGCCAGCAGCGTAGGTAATTTTAACTATGGCTACACCTTC.

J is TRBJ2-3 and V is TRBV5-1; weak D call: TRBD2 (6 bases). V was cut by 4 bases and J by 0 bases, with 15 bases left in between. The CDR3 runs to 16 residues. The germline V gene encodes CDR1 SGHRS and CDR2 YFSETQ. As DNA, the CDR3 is TGCGCCAGCAGCCCTCCGGGAGCGGTAAGCACAGATACGCAGTATTTT. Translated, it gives CASSPPGAVSTDTQYF.

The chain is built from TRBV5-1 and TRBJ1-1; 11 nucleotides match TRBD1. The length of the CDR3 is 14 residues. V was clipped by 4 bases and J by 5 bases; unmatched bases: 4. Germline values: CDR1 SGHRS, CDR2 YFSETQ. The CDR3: CASSEGTGGTEAFF. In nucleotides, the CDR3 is TGCGCCAGCAGCGAAGGGACAGGGGGGACTGAAGCTTTCTTT.

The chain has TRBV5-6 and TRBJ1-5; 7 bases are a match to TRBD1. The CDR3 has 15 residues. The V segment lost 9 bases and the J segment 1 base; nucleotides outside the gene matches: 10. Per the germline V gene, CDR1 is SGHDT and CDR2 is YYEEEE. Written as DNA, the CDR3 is TGTGCCACATCCAGGAGAGGGGGCAGCAATCAGCCCCAGCATTTT. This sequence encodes CATSRRGGSNQPQHF.

This chain's CDR3 is CASGGTEGIDSGNTIYF. The CDR3 nucleotides are TGCGCCAGCGGAGGGACGGAGGGGATCGACTCTGGAAACACCATATATTTT. V gene TRBV5-1 combines with J gene TRBJ1-3; TRBD1 is a possible D gene (5 bases). CDR1 is SGHRS, CDR2 YFSETQ, per germline. This CDR3 has 17 residues. The V and J ends lost 7 bases and 0 bases respectively, with 20 bases between them.

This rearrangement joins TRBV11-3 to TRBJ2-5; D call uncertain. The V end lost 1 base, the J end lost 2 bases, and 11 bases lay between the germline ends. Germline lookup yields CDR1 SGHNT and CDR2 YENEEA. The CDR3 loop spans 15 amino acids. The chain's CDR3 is CASSLAFGRQETQYF. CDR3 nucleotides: TGTGCCAGCAGCTTAGCGTTTGGCAGACAAGAGACCCAGTACTTC.

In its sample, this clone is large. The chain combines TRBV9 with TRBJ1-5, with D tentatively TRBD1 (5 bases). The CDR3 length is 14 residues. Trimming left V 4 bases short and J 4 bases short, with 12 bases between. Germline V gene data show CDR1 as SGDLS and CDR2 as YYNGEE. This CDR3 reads CASSISGKNQPQHF. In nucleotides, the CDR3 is TGTGCCAGCAGCATATCAGGGAAGAATCAGCCCCAGCATTTT.

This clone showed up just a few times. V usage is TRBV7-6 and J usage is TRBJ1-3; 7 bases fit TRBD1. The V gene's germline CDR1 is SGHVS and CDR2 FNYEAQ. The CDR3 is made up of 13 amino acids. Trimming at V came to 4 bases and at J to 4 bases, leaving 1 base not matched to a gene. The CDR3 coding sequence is TGTGCCAGCAGCTCGGACAGGGGAAACACCATATATTTT. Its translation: CASSSDRGNTIYF.

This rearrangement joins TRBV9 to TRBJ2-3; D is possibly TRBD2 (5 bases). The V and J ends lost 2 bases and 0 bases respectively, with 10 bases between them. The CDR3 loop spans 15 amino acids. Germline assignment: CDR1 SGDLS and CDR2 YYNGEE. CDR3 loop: CASSVDLPSTDTQYF. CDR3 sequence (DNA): TGTGCCAGCAGCGTGGACTTACCAAGCACAGATACGCAGTATTTT.

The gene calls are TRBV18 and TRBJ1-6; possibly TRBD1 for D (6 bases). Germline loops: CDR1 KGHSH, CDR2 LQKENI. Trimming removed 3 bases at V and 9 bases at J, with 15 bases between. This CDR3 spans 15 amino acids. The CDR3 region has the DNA TGTGCCAGCTCACCCCAGACAGGTTACGGTTCACCCCTCCACTTT. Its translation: CASSPQTGYGSPLHF.

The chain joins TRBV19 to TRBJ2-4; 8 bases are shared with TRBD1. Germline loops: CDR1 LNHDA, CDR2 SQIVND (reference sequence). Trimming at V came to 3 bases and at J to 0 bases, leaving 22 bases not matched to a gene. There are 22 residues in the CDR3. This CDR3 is CASSILAPDRAANPGAKNIQYF. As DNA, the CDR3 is TGTGCCAGTAGTATCCTCGCCCCGGACAGGGCGGCCAACCCAGGAGCCAAAAACATTCAGTACTTC.

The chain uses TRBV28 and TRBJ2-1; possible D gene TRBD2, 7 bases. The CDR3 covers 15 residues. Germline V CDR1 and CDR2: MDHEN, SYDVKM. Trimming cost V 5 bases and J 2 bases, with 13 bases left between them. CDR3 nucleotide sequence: TGTGCCAGCAGTCCCGGCGGGGGCGCCTACAATGAGCAGTTCTTC. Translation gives CASSPGGGAYNEQFF.

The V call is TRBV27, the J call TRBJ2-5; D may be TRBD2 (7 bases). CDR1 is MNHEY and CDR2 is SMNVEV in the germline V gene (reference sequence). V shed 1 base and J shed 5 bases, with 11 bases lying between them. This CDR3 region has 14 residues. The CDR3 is CASSLWAGAETQYF. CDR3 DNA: TGTGCCAGCAGTTTATGGGCGGGGGCGGAGACCCAGTACTTC.

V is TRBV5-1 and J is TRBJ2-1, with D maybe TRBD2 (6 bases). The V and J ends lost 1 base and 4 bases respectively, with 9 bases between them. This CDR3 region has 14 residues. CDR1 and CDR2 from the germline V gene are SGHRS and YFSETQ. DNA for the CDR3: TGCGCCAGCAGCTTGAGGGACTTGTACAATGAGCAGTTCTTC. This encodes CASSLRDLYNEQFF.

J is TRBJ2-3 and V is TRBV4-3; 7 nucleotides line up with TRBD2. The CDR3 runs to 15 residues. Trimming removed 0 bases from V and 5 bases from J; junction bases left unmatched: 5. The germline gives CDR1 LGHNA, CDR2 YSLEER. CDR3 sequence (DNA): TGCGCCAGCAGCCAAGATCGAGCGGGGAAAGATACGCAGTATTTT. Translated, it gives CASSQDRAGKDTQYF.

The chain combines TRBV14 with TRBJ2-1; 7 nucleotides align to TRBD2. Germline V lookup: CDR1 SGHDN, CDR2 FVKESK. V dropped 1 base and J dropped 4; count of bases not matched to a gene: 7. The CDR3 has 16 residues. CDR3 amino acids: CASSQGEGSWYNEQFF. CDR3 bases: TGTGCCAGCAGCCAAGGGGAGGGAAGCTGGTACAATGAGCAGTTCTTC.

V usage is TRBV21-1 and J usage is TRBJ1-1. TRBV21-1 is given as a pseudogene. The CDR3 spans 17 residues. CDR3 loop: CASRVGGEGGRGTEAFF. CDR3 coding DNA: TGTGCCAGCAGGGTTGGGGGGGAGGGGGGTCGAGGCACTGAAGCTTTCTTT.